These 13 T cell receptor beta chains were sequenced from one sample in a study of cytomegalovirus exposure and HLA in healthy donors. 60 Vbeta and 13 Jbeta primers were used in PCR. Data came from immunoSEQ multiplex PCR; TCRdb stores just in-frame clones and leaves some out. This sample has about 120,000 clones, with about 80% found just once. The sequencing input was PBMCs. The receptors shown here come from a man between 25 and 39 years old in good health and CMV-seronegative.

The chain employs TRBV2 and TRBJ2-3, with TRBD2 matching over 7 bases. The CDR3 runs to 15 residues. With V trimmed by 2 bases and J by 2 bases, 4 bases remained unmatched. Germline V CDR1 and CDR2: SNHLY, FYNNEI. CDR3 sequence: CASSEPGLTTDTQYF. The CDR3 DNA follows: TGTGCCAGCAGTGAACCGGGACTAACCACAGATACGCAGTATTTT.

V and J are TRBV29-1 and TRBJ1-4, with 8 bases that match TRBD1. Per the germline V gene, CDR1 is SQVTM and CDR2 is ANQGSEA. After removal of 6 bases from V and 7 bases from J, the junction contained 13 bases not matched to a gene. This CDR3 has 15 amino acids. The CDR3 here is CSVQGAGSLTEKLFF. For the CDR3, the DNA is TGCAGCGTGCAGGGGGCGGGCAGCCTGACTGAAAAACTGTTTTTT.

The chain joins TRBV29-1 to TRBJ2-7, with 8 bases lining up with TRBD1. CDR1 SQVTM and CDR2 ANQGSEA come from the germline V gene. V lost 7 bases and J lost 5; bases outside the gene matches: 10. The CDR3 consists of 13 residues. This chain's CDR3 is CSAQDRAGDEQYF. The CDR3 DNA sequence: TGCAGCGCCCAGGACAGGGCGGGCGACGAGCAGTACTTC.

V is TRBV29-1 and J is TRBJ2-5; D might be TRBD2 (6 bases). The better agreement between TRBJ2-7 and the DNA end casts doubt on the J call. CDR1 is SQVTM and CDR2 is ANQGSEA in the germline V gene. The CDR3 is 13 residues long. This CDR3 reads CSVGAGAGYEQYF. The CDR3 region has the DNA TGCAGCGTTGGAGCCGGAGCGGGCTACGAGCAGTACTTC.

The chain links TRBV6-5 to TRBJ2-2, with no clear D. Germline CDR1 is MNHEY and CDR2 is SVGAGI. Trimming left V 8 bases short and J 0 bases short, with 10 bases between. The CDR3 extends over 14 amino acids. This CDR3 is CASLLQANTGELFF. CDR3 DNA: TGTGCCAGCTTACTCCAGGCGAACACCGGGGAGCTGTTTTTT.

In regard to this clone: At one of its ends the junction is not consistent with the germline gene, which may arise from a read error. This sample also contains other DNA sequences that code for the same CDR3. The chain uses TRBV7-7 and TRBJ2-3, with D tentatively TRBD2 (7 bases). From germline, CDR1 is SSHAT and CDR2 FNYEAQ (reference sequence). This CDR3 has 14 residues. CDR3 protein: CASSLGGGSDTQYF. The CDR3 DNA is TGTGCTAGCAGCTTAGGGGGAGGGTCAGATACGCAGTATTTT.

The J gene is TRBJ1-1, the V gene TRBV10-1, with TRBD1 as a possible D gene (5 bases). The CDR3 consists of 15 residues. Germline V lookup: CDR1 WNHNN, CDR2 SYGVQD (reference sequence). The V end lost 1 base, the J end lost 1 base, and 10 bases lay between the germline ends. The CDR3 is CASSELLRGNTEAFF. The DNA for the CDR3 is TGCGCCAGCAGTGAGTTGTTAAGGGGGAACACTGAAGCTTTCTTT.

Remarks on this clone: One end of the junction does not line up with germline, which may come from a read error. This chain joins TRBV29-1 and TRBJ2-1; 8 bases match TRBD1. Germline CDR1 is SQVTM and CDR2 is ANQGSEA. This CDR3 is 17 amino acids long. CDR3 amino acids: CSVEGTGSSILYNEQFF. The DNA of the CDR3 is TGCAGCGTGGAAGGGACAGGTTCCTCAATCCTCTACAATGAGCAGTTCTTC.

This clone appeared once. The V gene is TRBV5-1, the J gene TRBJ2-6; unclear D gene. The length of the CDR3 is 16 residues. Germline-derived CDR1 and CDR2 are SGHRS and YFSETQ. Trimming cost V 1 base and J 0 bases, with 8 bases left between them. The CDR3 protein is CASSLPSHSGANVLTF. The CDR3 region has the DNA TGCGCCAGCAGCTTGCCCAGTCACTCTGGGGCCAACGTCCTGACTTTC. Full variable domain (rest looked up from reference TRBV5-1 and TRBJ2-6): KAGVTQTPRYLIKTRGQQVTLSCSPISGHRSVSWYQQTPGQGLQFLFEYFSETQRNKGNFPGRFSGRQFSNSRSEMNVSTLELGDSALYLCASSLPSHSGANVLTFGAGSRLTVL.

The chain links TRBV6-5 to TRBJ2-3; D may be TRBD2 (5 bases). This CDR3 has 13 amino acids. Germline V gene data show CDR1 as MNHEY and CDR2 as SVGAGI. Deletions cut 9 bases from V and 1 base from J, with 11 bases between. In DNA form, the CDR3 reads TGTGCCAGTAGAGATAGCGGCACAGATACGCAGTATTTT. This translates into CASRDSGTDTQYF.

The chain employs TRBV11-2 and TRBJ2-3; 7 positions match TRBD2. This CDR3 comprises 17 residues. The junction had 16 bases not matched to a gene; V was cut back by 5 bases and J by 5 bases. CDR1 SGHAT and CDR2 FQNNGV come from the germline V gene. In nucleotides, the CDR3 is TGTGCCAGCAGCCCGAGAAGTTTGCGGGAGTATAAAGATACGCAGTATTTT. This sequence encodes CASSPRSLREYKDTQYF.

This clone was observed a few times. The J gene is TRBJ2-7, the V gene TRBV6-1; 7 positions match TRBD2. The CDR3 extends over 16 amino acids. Germline V gene data show CDR1 as MNHNS and CDR2 as SASEGT. V was clipped by 3 bases and J by 3 bases; unmatched bases: 11. CDR3 coding DNA: TGTGCCAGCAGTGATTTTGGGGGGGAGAGTTTCTACGAGCAGTACTTC. As protein: CASSDFGGESFYEQYF.

In nucleotides, the CDR3 is TGTGCCAGCAGCTCCCGACGGGACTCCGCCCAAGAGACCCAGTACTTC. It specifies CASSSRRDSAQETQYF. The rearrangement joins TRBV7-2 to TRBJ2-5; possible D gene TRBD2, 6 bases. Trimming removed 4 bases from V and 1 base from J, with 16 bases in between. CDR3 size: 16 residues. The V gene's germline CDR1 is SGHTA and CDR2 FQGNSA.